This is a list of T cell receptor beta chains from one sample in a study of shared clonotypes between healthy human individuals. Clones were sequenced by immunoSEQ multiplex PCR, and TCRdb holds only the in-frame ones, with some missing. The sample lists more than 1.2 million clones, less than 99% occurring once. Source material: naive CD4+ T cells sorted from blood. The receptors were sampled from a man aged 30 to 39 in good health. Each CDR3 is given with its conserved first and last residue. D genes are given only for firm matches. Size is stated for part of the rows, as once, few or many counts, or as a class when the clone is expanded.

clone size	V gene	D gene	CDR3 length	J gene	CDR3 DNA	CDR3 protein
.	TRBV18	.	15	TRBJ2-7	TGTGCCAGCTCACCCAAGACAGGATTGCAGAACGAGCAGTACTTC	CASSPKTGLQNEQYF
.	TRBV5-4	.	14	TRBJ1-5	TGTGCCAGCAGCTTGTCCGGTAGCAATCAGCCCCAGCATTTT	CASSLSGSNQPQHF
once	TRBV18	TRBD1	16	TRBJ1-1	TGTGCCAGCTCACCCATACAGGGGGCGGGGAACACTGAAGCTTTCTTT	CASSPIQGAGNTEAFF
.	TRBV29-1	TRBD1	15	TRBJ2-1	TGCAGCGTTGATCGGAGACAGGGACGGGGCGGTGAGCAGTTCTTC	CSVDRRQGRGGEQFF
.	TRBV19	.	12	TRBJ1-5	TGTGCCAGTACCCGTGGCAATCAGCCCCAGCATTTT	CASTRGNQPQHF
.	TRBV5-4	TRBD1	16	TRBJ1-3	TGTGCCAGCAGCGTACGGACAGGGGCGCGAGGAAACACCATATATTTT	CASSVRTGARGNTIYF
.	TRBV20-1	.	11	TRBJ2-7	TGCAGTGCTAGAGACCTATCCGAGCAGTACTTC	CSARDLSEQYF
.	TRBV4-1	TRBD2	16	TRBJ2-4	TGCGCCAGCAGCCCAACTAGCGAGCTAGCCAAAAACATTCAGTACTTC	CASSPTSELAKNIQYF
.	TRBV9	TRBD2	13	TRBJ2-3	TGTGCCAGCAGCGTAGCGGGGGGAGATACGCAGTATTTT	CASSVAGGDTQYF
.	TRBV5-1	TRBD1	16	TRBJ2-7	TGCGCCAGCAGCTTGGTTGGGACAGGGAATTTCTACGAGCAGTACTTC	CASSLVGTGNFYEQYF
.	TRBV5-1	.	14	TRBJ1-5	TGCGCCAGCAGCCGGGACGGCCGAAATCAGCCCCAGCATTTT	CASSRDGRNQPQHF
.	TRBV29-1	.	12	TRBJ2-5	TGCAGCGTTTCCGGCGGCCAAGAGACCCAGTACTTC	CSVSGGQETQYF
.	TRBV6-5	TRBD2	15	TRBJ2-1	TGTGCCAGCAGTTCCGGACTAGCGGGGCACAATGAGCAGTTCTTC	CASSSGLAGHNEQFF
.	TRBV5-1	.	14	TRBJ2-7	TGCGCCAGCAGCTTGAGAAACCGGGGGCTCGAGCAGTACTTC	CASSLRNRGLEQYF
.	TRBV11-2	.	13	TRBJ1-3	TGTGCCAGCAGCCCGCGGACAGGAAACACCATATATTTT	CASSPRTGNTIYF
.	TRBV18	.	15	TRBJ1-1	TGTGCCAGCTCACCGTTGGACCGTTTCATCACTGAAGCTTTCTTT	CASSPLDRFITEAFF
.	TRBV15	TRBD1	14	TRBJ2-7	TGTGCCACCAGCCTGGACAGGGGGAACTACGAGCAGTACTTC	CATSLDRGNYEQYF
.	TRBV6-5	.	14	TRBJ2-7	TGTGCCAGCAGTTACCCAGACGCGACTTACGAGCAGTACTTC	CASSYPDATYEQYF
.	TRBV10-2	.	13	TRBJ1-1	TGCGCCAGCAGGCTTGGAACGAACACTGAAGCTTTCTTT	CASRLGTNTEAFF
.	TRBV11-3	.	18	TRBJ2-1	TGTGCCAGCAGCTTCTCCCCAGACTCGTTCAGCTCCTACAATGAGCAGTTCTTC	CASSFSPDSFSSYNEQFF
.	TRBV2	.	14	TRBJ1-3	TGTGCCAGCAGTGCTCAACGGTCGGTGGACACCATATATTTT	CASSAQRSVDTIYF
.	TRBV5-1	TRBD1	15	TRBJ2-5	TGCGCCAGCAGCTTGACGACAGGGGCGCAAGAGACCCAGTACTTC	CASSLTTGAQETQYF
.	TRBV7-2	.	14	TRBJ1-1	TGTGCCAGCAGCTTCGGGGGAGGAAACACTGAAGCTTTCTTT	CASSFGGGNTEAFF
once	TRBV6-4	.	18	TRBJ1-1	TGTGCCAGCGAACTTGGGTTACAGGAGGGCGCCGGGGACACTGAAGCTTTCTTT	CASELGLQEGAGDTEAFF
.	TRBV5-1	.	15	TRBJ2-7	TGCGCCAGCAGCTTCGACGGCCTGAGCTCCTACGAGCAGTACTTC	CASSFDGLSSYEQYF
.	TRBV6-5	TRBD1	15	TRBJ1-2	TGTGCCAGCAGTTACCGCTCTAGGGACAGGGAAGGCTACACCTTC	CASSYRSRDREGYTF
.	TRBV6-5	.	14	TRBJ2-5	TGTGCCAGCAGTCAAAATAGCGGACAAGAGACCCAGTACTTC	CASSQNSGQETQYF
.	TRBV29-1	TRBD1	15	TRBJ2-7	TGCAGCGTTGTCCCGGGACAGGGTCGGCACTACGAGCAGTACTTC	CSVVPGQGRHYEQYF
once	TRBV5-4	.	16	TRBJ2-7	TGTGCCAGCAGCTTGGATGGCCAGCGGAGCTCCTACGAGCAGTACTTC	CASSLDGQRSSYEQYF
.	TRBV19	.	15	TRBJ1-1	TGTGCCAGTAGTCCATACCGGGACACGGACACTGAAGCTTTCTTT	CASSPYRDTDTEAFF
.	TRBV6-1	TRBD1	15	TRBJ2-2	TGTGCCAGCAGCCGGGACAGGGGTGGGGCCGGGGAGCTGTTTTTT	CASSRDRGGAGELFF
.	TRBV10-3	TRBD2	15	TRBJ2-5	TGTGCCATCAGTAGACCTAGCGGGAGTGGGGAGACCCAGTACTTC	CAISRPSGSGETQYF
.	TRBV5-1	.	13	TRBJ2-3	TGCGCCAGCAGCTTTAACAGGGCAGATACGCAGTATTTT	CASSFNRADTQYF